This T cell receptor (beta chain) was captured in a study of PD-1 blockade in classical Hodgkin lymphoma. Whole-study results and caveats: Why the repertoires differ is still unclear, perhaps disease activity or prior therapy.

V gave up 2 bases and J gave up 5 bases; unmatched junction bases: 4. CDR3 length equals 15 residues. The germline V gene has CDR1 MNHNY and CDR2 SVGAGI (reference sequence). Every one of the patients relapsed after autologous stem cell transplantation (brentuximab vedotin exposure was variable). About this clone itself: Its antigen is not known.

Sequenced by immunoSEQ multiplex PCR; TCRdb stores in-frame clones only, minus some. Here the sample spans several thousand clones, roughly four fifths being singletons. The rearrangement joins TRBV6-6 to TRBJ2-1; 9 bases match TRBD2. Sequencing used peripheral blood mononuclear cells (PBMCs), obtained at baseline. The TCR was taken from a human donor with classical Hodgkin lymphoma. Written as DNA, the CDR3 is TGTGCCAGCAGTTACGTTCTAGCGGGGAACAATGAGCAGTTCTTC. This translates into CASSYVLAGNNEQFF.